The rows below give T cell receptor beta chains drawn from one sample of a study of regulatory T cells in long-lasting Graves disease. A single record per CDR3 protein comes from TCRdb applying MiXCR to the multiplex PCR reads. The top ten hold around 30% of the sample, which has some 330,000 distinct CDR3 sequences, approximately 23% seen once. The material was peripheral blood mononuclear cells (PBMCs), obtained when the disease was refractory, from a patient treated with antithyroid drugs. These receptors all stem from a woman in her forties with Graves disease. The CDR3 runs from the conserved cysteine through the conserved F or W. Fields, in order: CDR3 protein, CDR3 DNA, clone size, D gene, V gene, J gene. D genes are given only for firm matches. Not every row has a clone size; where given, it reads once, few, many or a size class.

CDR3aa: CSARDLGGPYEQYF
CDR3nt: TGCAGTGCTAGAGATCTGGGGGGCCCATACGAGCAGTACTTC
abundance: .
d_gene: .
v_gene: TRBV20-1
j_gene: TRBJ2-7

CDR3aa: CASRSIDRAREKLFF
CDR3nt: TGTGCCAGCAGATCGATAGACAGGGCTCGGGAAAAACTGTTTTTT
abundance: many
d_gene: TRBD1
v_gene: TRBV28
j_gene: TRBJ1-4

CDR3aa: CASSLVGGEAFF
CDR3nt: TGTGCCAGCAGTTTAGTGGGTGGTGAAGCTTTCTTT
abundance: few
d_gene: .
v_gene: TRBV12-3/TRBV12-4
j_gene: TRBJ1-1

CDR3aa: CSARDGRAGNQPQHF
CDR3nt: TGCAGTGCTAGAGATGGCAGGGCTGGCAATCAGCCCCAGCATTTT
abundance: few
d_gene: .
v_gene: TRBV20-1
j_gene: TRBJ1-5

CDR3aa: CASSYQQLTGELFF
CDR3nt: TGTGCCAGCAGTTACCAGCAGCTCACCGGGGAGCTGTTTTTT
abundance: .
d_gene: .
v_gene: TRBV6-9
j_gene: TRBJ2-2

CDR3aa: CASSLSLGLAVQYDEQYF
CDR3nt: TGTGCCAGCAGCTTATCGTTGGGACTAGCGGTCCAATACGACGAGCAGTACTTC
abundance: few
d_gene: TRBD2
v_gene: TRBV11-2
j_gene: TRBJ2-7

CDR3aa: CASSLESSGIGEQYF
CDR3nt: TGTGCCAGCAGCTTGGAGTCTAGCGGGATAGGCGAGCAGTACTTC
abundance: .
d_gene: TRBD2
v_gene: TRBV5-5
j_gene: TRBJ2-7

CDR3aa: CASSFGQSNSPLHF
CDR3nt: TGTGCCAGCAGCTTCGGACAGAGTAATTCACCCCTCCACTTT
abundance: many
d_gene: .
v_gene: TRBV28
j_gene: TRBJ1-6

CDR3aa: CASRALPGPLGGQYF
CDR3nt: TGTGCCAGCAGGGCCCTACCGGGACCTCTTGGGGGGCAGTACTTC
abundance: many
d_gene: .
v_gene: TRBV28
j_gene: TRBJ2-7

CDR3aa: CASSFPGYEGNQPQHF
CDR3nt: TGTGCCAGCAGTTTCCCCGGATACGAAGGCAATCAGCCCCAGCATTTT
abundance: .
d_gene: .
v_gene: TRBV28
j_gene: TRBJ1-5

CDR3aa: CASRGSGSSYEQYF
CDR3nt: TGTGCCAGCAGGGGCTCTGGGAGCTCCTACGAGCAGTACTTC
abundance: many
d_gene: .
v_gene: TRBV12-3/TRBV12-4
j_gene: TRBJ2-7

CDR3aa: CASSVGTHDGVEQYF
CDR3nt: TGTGCCAGCAGCGTAGGTACTCACGACGGGGTCGAGCAGTACTTC
abundance: .
d_gene: .
v_gene: TRBV9
j_gene: TRBJ2-7

CDR3aa: CASSPAPGQGAKPDF
CDR3nt: TGTGCCAGCAGCCCCGCGCCGGGACAGGGGGCGAAGCCCGACTTC
abundance: few
d_gene: TRBD1
v_gene: TRBV7-2
j_gene: TRBJ2-7

CDR3aa: CASSYPSFRDSSRYDQPQHF
CDR3nt: TGTGCCAGCAGTTACCCCTCGTTCCGGGACAGCTCCCGGTATGATCAGCCCCAGCATTTT
abundance: few
d_gene: TRBD1
v_gene: TRBV6-5
j_gene: TRBJ1-5

CDR3aa: CSAPGLANTGELFF
CDR3nt: TGCAGTGCCCCTGGACTCGCGAACACCGGGGAGCTGTTTTTT
abundance: few
d_gene: .
v_gene: TRBV20-1
j_gene: TRBJ2-2

CDR3aa: CSAREGGDSNQPQHF
CDR3nt: TGCAGTGCTAGAGAGGGAGGGGATAGCAATCAGCCCCAGCATTTT
abundance: .
d_gene: .
v_gene: TRBV20-1
j_gene: TRBJ1-5

CDR3aa: CASSSPQSSGRWKTQYF
CDR3nt: TGTGCCAGCAGCTCTCCTCAATCTAGCGGGAGATGGAAGACCCAGTACTTC
abundance: .
d_gene: TRBD2
v_gene: TRBV5-6
j_gene: TRBJ2-5

CDR3aa: CASSLGDRAGANVLTF
CDR3nt: TGTGCCAGCAGTTTAGGGGACAGGGCTGGGGCCAACGTCCTGACTTTC
abundance: many
d_gene: TRBD1
v_gene: TRBV28
j_gene: TRBJ2-6

CDR3aa: CARGGGRMNTEAFF
CDR3nt: TGTGCCAGAGGAGGGGGGCGCATGAACACTGAAGCTTTCTTT
abundance: .
d_gene: .
v_gene: TRBV6-4
j_gene: TRBJ1-1

CDR3aa: CSAPKGGGREQYF
CDR3nt: TGCAGTGCTCCGAAGGGGGGGGGTAGGGAGCAGTACTTC
abundance: few
d_gene: .
v_gene: TRBV20-1
j_gene: TRBJ2-7

CDR3aa: CASSHDPGTSGRAVEELFF
CDR3nt: TGTGCCAGCAGCCACGACCCCGGGACTAGCGGGAGGGCAGTCGAGGAGCTGTTTTTT
abundance: few
d_gene: TRBD2
v_gene: TRBV7-2
j_gene: TRBJ2-2

CDR3aa: CASGDRYYEQYF
CDR3nt: TGTGCCAGCGGCGACAGATACTACGAGCAGTACTTC
abundance: many
d_gene: .
v_gene: TRBV28
j_gene: TRBJ2-7

CDR3aa: CASTPRGSDEKLFF
CDR3nt: TGTGCCAGCACTCCCAGGGGGTCGGATGAAAAACTGTTTTTT
abundance: many
d_gene: TRBD1
v_gene: TRBV12-3/TRBV12-4
j_gene: TRBJ1-4

CDR3aa: CSAGTGVNTEAFF
CDR3nt: TGCAGCGCCGGGACAGGGGTGAACACTGAAGCTTTCTTT
abundance: .
d_gene: TRBD1
v_gene: TRBV29-1
j_gene: TRBJ1-1

CDR3aa: CASSEPGKGTGELFF
CDR3nt: TGTGCCAGCAGTGAACCCGGGAAAGGCACCGGGGAGCTGTTTTTT
abundance: .
d_gene: .
v_gene: TRBV6-1
j_gene: TRBJ2-2

CDR3aa: CASSWGPRGEQYF
CDR3nt: TGTGCCAGTAGTTGGGGACCTAGGGGCGAGCAGTACTTC
abundance: few
d_gene: .
v_gene: TRBV19
j_gene: TRBJ2-7